This T cell receptor (beta chain) appears in the sequencing data of a study of blood T cell repertoires in COVID-19. Study at large: T cells, B-cell-depleted T cells, or PBMCs supplied cDNA or gDNA.

Study processing details: Amplification of reference gene primers was used by the study to estimate nucleated cell counts. Produced via immunoSEQ multiplex PCR; TCRdb's table is partial and in-frame only. V and J calls and clone size come straight from that table; D and trimming were deduced from the DNA. The data contain some 270,000 clones, approximately 89% of them seen just once; the ten biggest clones take up approximately 2%. Cohort 3 recovered donors had two negative PCRs, clearance, or symptom resolution. The germline gives CDR1 MDHEN, CDR2 SYDVKM. The germline V and J ends were trimmed by 10 bases and 4 bases, with 16 bases remaining between them. This CDR3 has 13 amino acids.

Sequencing used PBMCs or T cells enriched from blood (not recorded which). The chain uses TRBV28 and TRBJ1-2, with D possibly TRBD1 on 6 matching bases. This clonotype was sampled from a woman aged 55-70 years who had recovered from COVID-19. The CDR3 sequence is CATGWGRGYGYTF. The CDR3 nucleotides are TGTGCCACTGGTTGGGGGCGCGGCTATGGCTACACCTTC.